A single sample is the source of the 3 T cell receptor beta chains below, sequenced in a study of beta chain features in type 1 diabetes (dated by TCRdb to the late 2010s). To prepare the library, the immunoSEQ multiplex PCR assay was applied. The High Capacity cDNA Reverse Transcription Kit was used to reverse transcribe all of the isolated RNA, meaning that expressed TCRB transcripts were what got sequenced. TCRdb took over this immuneACCESS table, retaining in-frame rearrangements with V and J assigned. Such tables are incomplete; in checked studies, under half of the missing clones stem from an unresolved V gene, and the remainder is unexplained. Counted in this sample were roughly 610,000 clones; about a sixth of them appeared once. The top ten constitute approximately 0.099% of the sample. Material for sequencing was naive CD4+ T cells from blood. The sample's cell subset or site, from its label and the paper: true naive CD4+ T cells. These receptors were collected from a young man in good health.

This clone was detected a few times. The chain has TRBV4-3 and TRBJ2-2; D is unresolved. Germline V gene sequence: CDR1 LGHNA, CDR2 YSLEER. Trimming took 4 bases from V and 3 from J, leaving 3 bases between them. The CDR3 is 12 residues long. The CDR3 sequence: CASSPHTGELFF. For the CDR3, the DNA is TGCGCCAGCAGCCCCCACACCGGGGAGCTGTTTTTT.

In this sample, this clone turned up a few times. This sequence joins TRBV30 and TRBJ1-2; D gene unclear. The CDR3 totals 12 residues. Germline-derived CDR1 and CDR2 are GTSNPN and SVGIG (reference sequence). V dropped 0 bases and J dropped 3 bases, with 5 bases sitting between them. The CDR3 loop is CAWSVFHYGYTF. CDR3 coding DNA: TGTGCCTGGAGTGTTTTCCACTATGGCTACACCTTC.

There are a few counts of this clone. This rearrangement joins TRBV7-2 to TRBJ2-1; 13 positions match TRBD2. V gave up 11 bases and J gave up 9 bases; unmatched junction bases: 7. This CDR3 has 13 residues. Germline V CDR1 and CDR2: SGHTA, FQGNSA. CDR3 sequence (DNA): TGTGCCGTCGGGGGACTAGCGGGACGTGAGCAGTTCTTC. It specifies CAVGGLAGREQFF. The variable domain in full, completed from reference TRBV7-2 and TRBJ2-1, reads GAGVSQSPSNKVTEKGKDVELRCDPISGHTALYWYRQSLGQGLEFLIYFQGNSAPDKSGLPSDRFSAERTGGSVSTLTIQRTQQEDSAVYLCAVGGLAGREQFFGPGTRLTVL.